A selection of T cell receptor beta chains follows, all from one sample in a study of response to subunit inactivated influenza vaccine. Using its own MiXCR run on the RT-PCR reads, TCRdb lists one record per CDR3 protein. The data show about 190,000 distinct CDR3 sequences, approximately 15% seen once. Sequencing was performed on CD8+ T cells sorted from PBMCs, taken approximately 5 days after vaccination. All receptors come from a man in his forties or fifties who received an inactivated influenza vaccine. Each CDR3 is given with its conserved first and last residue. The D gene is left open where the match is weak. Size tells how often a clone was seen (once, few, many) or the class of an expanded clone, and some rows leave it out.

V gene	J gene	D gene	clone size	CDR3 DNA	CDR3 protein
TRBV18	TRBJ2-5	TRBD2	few	TGTGCCAGCTCACCAGACCGGACTAGCCAGGGGACCCAGTACTTC	CASSPDRTSQGTQYF
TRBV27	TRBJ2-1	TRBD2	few	TGTGCCAGCAGTTTACTAGGGAGGGCCTACAATGAGCAGTTCTTC	CASSLLGRAYNEQFF
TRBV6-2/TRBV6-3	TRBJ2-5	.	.	TGTGCCAGCAGAAATAGCCCCCGGGGGCAAGAGACCCAGTACTTC	CASRNSPRGQETQYF
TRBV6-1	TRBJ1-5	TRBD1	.	TGTGCCAGCATTGGAGGGACAGGGGTTTTTCAGCCCCAGCATTTT	CASIGGTGVFQPQHF
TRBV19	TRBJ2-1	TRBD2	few	TGTGCCAGTAGTATTGGACTAGCGGGGGCGGGGGGCTCCTACAATGAGCAGTTCTTC	CASSIGLAGAGGSYNEQFF
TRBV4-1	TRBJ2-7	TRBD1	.	TGCGCCAGCAGCGCCTGGGACAGGGACCACGAGCAGTACTTC	CASSAWDRDHEQYF
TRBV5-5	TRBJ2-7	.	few	TGTGCCAGCAGTTGGACTGGATTAACCTACGAGCAGTACTTC	CASSWTGLTYEQYF
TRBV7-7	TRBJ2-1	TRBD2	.	TGTGCCAGCAGCTTGTGGACTAGCGGGAGGGATGAGCAGTTCTTC	CASSLWTSGRDEQFF
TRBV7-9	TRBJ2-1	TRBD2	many	TGTGCCAGCAGCCACGATAGCGGGGTCTCCTACAATGAGCAGTTCTTC	CASSHDSGVSYNEQFF
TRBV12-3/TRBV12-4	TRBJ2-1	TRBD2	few	TGTGCCAGCAGTGGACTAGCGGGGTACTACAATGAGCAGTTCTTC	CASSGLAGYYNEQFF
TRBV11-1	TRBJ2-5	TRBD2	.	TGTGCCAGCAGCCCCGGGACGGGGGGAAGCGGGGGGAAAGAGACCCAGTACTTC	CASSPGTGGSGGKETQYF
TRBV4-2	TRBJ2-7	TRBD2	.	TGTGCCAGCAGCCAATGGACTAGCGGTGACTACGAGCAGTACTTC	CASSQWTSGDYEQYF
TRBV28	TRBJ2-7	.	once	TGTGCCAGCAGTTTTAGCAACCCCTACGAAGGGCAGTACTTC	CASSFSNPYEGQYF
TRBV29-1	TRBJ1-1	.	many	TGCAGCGTTCTAGACAAGAACACTGAAGCTTTCTTT	CSVLDKNTEAFF
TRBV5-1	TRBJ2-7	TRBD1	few	TGCGCCAGCAGCTTGGCCACAGGGGGCTCCTACGAGCAGTACTTC	CASSLATGGSYEQYF
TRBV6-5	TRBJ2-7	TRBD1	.	TGTGCCAGCAAGTTTATCCGGGACAGGCCCTACGAGCAGTACTTC	CASKFIRDRPYEQYF
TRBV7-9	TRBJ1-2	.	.	TGTGCCAGCAGCTTAGTTCCCCTGCAGGGGCTTTATGGCTACACCTTC	CASSLVPLQGLYGYTF
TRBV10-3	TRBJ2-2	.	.	TGTGCCATCAGCGAGTTGACCTTACAGGAGCTGTTTTTT	CAISELTLQELFF
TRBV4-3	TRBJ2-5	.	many	TGCGCCAGCAGCCAAACTCCGGGACCGAGGGCGGGAGAGACCCAGTACTTC	CASSQTPGPRAGETQYF
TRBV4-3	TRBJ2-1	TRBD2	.	TGCGCCAGCAGCCAAGATCGGCCGGGAGGGCCATGGGGCGGGAATGAGCAGTTCTTC	CASSQDRPGGPWGGNEQFF
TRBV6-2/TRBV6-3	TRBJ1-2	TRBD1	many	TGTGCCAGCAGTTACGAACATTGGGACAGAACAAACTATGGCTACACCTTC	CASSYEHWDRTNYGYTF
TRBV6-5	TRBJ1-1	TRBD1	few	TGTGCCAGCAGTTACTCGGTGGCAGGGGGGTCCATGAACACTGAAGCTTTCTTT	CASSYSVAGGSMNTEAFF
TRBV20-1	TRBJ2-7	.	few	TGCAGTGCCAAGGACACCCCTTCCTACGAGCAGTACTTC	CSAKDTPSYEQYF
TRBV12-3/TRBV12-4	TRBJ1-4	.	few	TGTGCCAGCAGTTTTGCACAGCTCCACACAACTAATGAAAAACTGTTTTTT	CASSFAQLHTTNEKLFF
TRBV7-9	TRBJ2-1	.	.	TGTGCCAGCAGCTTAGGGCCAGCAGACAATGAGCAGTTCTTC	CASSLGPADNEQFF
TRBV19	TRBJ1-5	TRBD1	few	TGTGCCAGTAGTATTTCGGCAGGGGGCGCGATTCAGCCCCAGCATTTT	CASSISAGGAIQPQHF
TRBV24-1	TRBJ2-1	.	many	TGTGCCACCAGTGATCTACAGGGTCGCGAGCAGTTCTTC	CATSDLQGREQFF
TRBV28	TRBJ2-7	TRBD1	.	TGTGCCAGCAGCAGAAGTCGGACAGGGGTCTCCTACGAGCAGTACTTC	CASSRSRTGVSYEQYF
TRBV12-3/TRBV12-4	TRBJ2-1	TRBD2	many	TGTGCCAGCAGTGATAGCGGGGAGATCTACAATGAGCAGTTCTTC	CASSDSGEIYNEQFF
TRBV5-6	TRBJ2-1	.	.	TGTGCCAGCAGCTTGGTCGCGGGGTCATACAATGAGCAGTTCTTC	CASSLVAGSYNEQFF
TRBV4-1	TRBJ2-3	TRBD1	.	TGCGCCAGCAGCCGGACAGGGAGCACAGATACGCAGTATTTT	CASSRTGSTDTQYF
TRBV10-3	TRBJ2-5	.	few	TGTGCCATCAGTGAGTCACACAGCCAAGAGACCCAGTACTTC	CAISESHSQETQYF
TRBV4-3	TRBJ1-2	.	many	TGCGCCAGCAGCCAAGTTTTCGGGGTGTATGGCTACACCTTC	CASSQVFGVYGYTF
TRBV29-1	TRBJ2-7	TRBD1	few	TGCAGCGCCCGGACAGGGATGGTTTACGAGCAGTACTTC	CSARTGMVYEQYF
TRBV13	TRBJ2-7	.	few	TGTGCCAGCAGCTTAGCCATGGGACATGCCGAGCAGTACTTC	CASSLAMGHAEQYF
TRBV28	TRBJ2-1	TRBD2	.	TGTGCCAGCAGTTTCACGGGAGGGGGATACAATGAGCAGTTCTTC	CASSFTGGGYNEQFF
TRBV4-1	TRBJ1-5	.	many	TGCGCCAGCAGCCAAGTAGACACCAATCAGCCCCAGCATTTT	CASSQVDTNQPQHF